The 24 T cell receptor beta chains below all came from one sample that was sequenced in a study of cytomegalovirus exposure and HLA in healthy donors. The PCR contained 60 Vbeta and 13 Jbeta primers. Method: immunoSEQ multiplex PCR; TCRdb's copy keeps in-frame clones and lacks some. The table records about 120,000 clones, 78% of them present only once. What was sequenced was PBMCs. The origin of the receptors is a woman in her twenties or thirties in good health and CMV-seronegative.

The chain has TRBV5-1 and TRBJ1-1; the match to TRBD1 covers 8 bases. V lost 4 bases, J lost 1 base, and 3 bases stayed unmatched. The CDR3 length is 14 residues. From germline, CDR1 is SGHRS and CDR2 YFSETQ. CDR3 sequence (DNA): TGCGCCAGCAGCCTCGGGACAGGGAACACTGAAGCTTTCTTT. Encoded protein: CASSLGTGNTEAFF.

The chain links TRBV7-9 to TRBJ2-5; D possibly corresponds to TRBD1 (5 bases). From germline, CDR1 is SEHNR and CDR2 FQNEAQ (reference sequence). With 5 bases removed from V and 4 bases from J, the gap between germline ends came to 11 bases. The CDR3 has 13 residues. CDR3 in DNA: TGTGCCAGCAGCACCAGGGTGTTAGAGACCCAGTACTTC. This codes for CASSTRVLETQYF.

The chain joins TRBV6-5 to TRBJ1-2; the match to TRBD1 covers 7 bases. There are 15 residues in the CDR3. V lost 2 bases to trimming and J lost 8 bases; unmatched junction nucleotides: 11. Per germline, CDR1 MNHEY and CDR2 SVGAGI. This CDR3 reads CASSYAPDRAGGYTF. CDR3 nucleotide sequence: TGTGCCAGCAGTTACGCGCCCGACAGGGCAGGGGGCTACACCTTC.

The chain links TRBV29-1 to TRBJ1-2; TRBD1 aligns across 11 bases. In germline, CDR1 is SQVTM, CDR2 ANQGSEA. The CDR3 has 16 amino acids. Unmatched junction bases numbered 11, after V lost 4 bases and J lost 4 bases. The CDR3 region has the DNA TGCAGCGTTGGCGGGACAGGGGGGGGTGAAGGCTATGGCTACACCTTC. It is translated as CSVGGTGGGEGYGYTF. Supplemented by reference TRBV29-1 and TRBJ1-2, the full variable domain reads SAVISQKPSRDICQRGTSLTIQCQVDSQVTMMFWYRQQPGQSLTLIATANQGSEATYESGFVIDKFPISRPNLTFSTLTVSNMSPEDSSIYLCSVGGTGGGEGYGYTFGSGTRLTVV.

This chain uses TRBV2 with TRBJ1-1, with 8 nucleotides matching TRBD1. Trimming cost V 6 bases and J 0 bases; bases outside gene matches: 9. This CDR3 comprises 16 residues. The germline CDR1 and CDR2 sequences are SNHLY and FYNNEI. CDR3 coding DNA: TGTGCCAGCAGGGAGACAGGGGTCAGAATGAACACTGAAGCTTTCTTT. Protein sequence: CASRETGVRMNTEAFF.

The rearrangement uses TRBV4-1 and TRBJ2-1, with 11 bases identical to TRBD2. The germline V gene has CDR1 MGHRA and CDR2 YSYEKL. The CDR3 has 17 amino acids. V was clipped by 0 bases and J by 9 bases; unmatched bases: 10. This chain's CDR3 is CASSQDGGLAGGGEQFF. CDR3 bases: TGCGCCAGCAGCCAAGATGGGGGGCTAGCGGGAGGTGGTGAGCAGTTCTTC.

This chain links TRBV28 with TRBJ1-2; perhaps TRBD1 as D (6 bases). This CDR3 contains 15 residues. Trimming shortened V by 3 bases and J by 4 bases, and 15 bases separated the two germline ends. The germline gives CDR1 MDHEN, CDR2 SYDVKM. CDR3 amino acids: CASSLGAPGGYGYTF. The CDR3 DNA is TGTGCCAGCAGTTTGGGGGCCCCCGGAGGCTATGGCTACACCTTC.

The chain recombines TRBV28 with TRBJ1-2, with a possible D match to TRBD1 (6 bases). The CDR3 covers 17 residues. Germline V gene lookup returns CDR1 MDHEN and CDR2 SYDVKM. Trimming stripped 4 bases from V and 2 bases from J, with 20 bases between. The CDR3 sequence: CASSSGWPGGANYGYTF. Here the CDR3 DNA reads TGTGCCAGCAGTTCAGGGTGGCCGGGGGGGGCCAACTATGGCTACACCTTC.

The chain carries TRBV4-2 and TRBJ2-2, with D tentatively TRBD1 (6 bases). The V gene lost 5 bases and the J gene lost 2 bases, with 15 bases spanning the gap. This CDR3 is 16 amino acids long. The germline V gene encodes CDR1 LGHNA and CDR2 YNFKEQ. The CDR3 region is CASSVGEGENTGELFF. The CDR3 DNA reads as TGTGCCAGCAGCGTTGGTGAGGGGGAAAACACCGGGGAGCTGTTTTTT.

Remarks on this clone: Other DNA sequences from this sample encode an identical CDR3 as well. The V and J genes are TRBV30 and TRBJ1-1, with D possibly TRBD1 on 5 matching bases. Per germline, CDR1 GTSNPN and CDR2 SVGIG (reference sequence). Trimming pared 0 bases from V and 1 base from J, leaving 6 bases between. The CDR3 loop spans 13 amino acids. CDR3 sequence: CAWSVGGNTEAFF. As DNA, the CDR3 is TGTGCCTGGAGTGTCGGGGGGAACACTGAAGCTTTCTTT.

The CDR3 here is CASSLRLAGGSTDTQYF. DNA for the CDR3: TGTGCCAGCAGCTTAAGACTAGCGGGGGGTAGCACAGATACGCAGTATTTT. The gene calls are TRBV7-8 and TRBJ2-3; 13 nucleotides match TRBD2. V shed 2 bases and J 0 bases; nucleotides not matched to a gene: 2. CDR3 length: 17 amino acids. The germline gives CDR1 SGHVS, CDR2 FQNEAQ.

J is TRBJ2-7 and V is TRBV11-3; D is perhaps TRBD1 (5 bases). The germline CDR1 and CDR2 sequences are SGHNT and YENEEA. The CDR3 has 14 amino acids. Trimming pared 5 bases from V and 6 bases from J, leaving 17 bases between. The CDR3 DNA reads as TGTGCCAGCAGCCGAAGTGGCCAGGGTCGCGAGCAGTACTTC. It yields the protein CASSRSGQGREQYF.

V is TRBV30 and J is TRBJ1-5; possibly TRBD1 for D (6 bases). Trimming pared 0 bases from V and 7 bases from J, leaving 19 bases between. CDR1 and CDR2 from the germline V gene are GTSNPN and SVGIG (reference sequence). The length of the CDR3 is 16 residues. DNA of the CDR3: TGTGCCTGGAGTGTACCCGGGAGGCAGGGGTCCCAGCCCCAGCATTTT. It specifies CAWSVPGRQGSQPQHF. Full variable domain (outside the CDR3, taken from reference TRBV30 and TRBJ1-5): SQTIHQWPATLVQPVGSPLSLECTVEGTSNPNLYWYRQAAGRGLQLLFYSVGIGQISSEVPQNLSASRPQDRQFILSSKKLLLSDSGFYLCAWSVPGRQGSQPQHFGDGTRLSIL.

V usage is TRBV28 and J usage is TRBJ1-1; unclear D gene. Trimming stripped 5 bases from V and 1 base from J, with 14 bases between. The CDR3 has 15 residues. Germline lookup yields CDR1 MDHEN and CDR2 SYDVKM. The CDR3 DNA sequence: TGTGCCAGCAGTCCCCACCCGGCGGCGAACACTGAAGCTTTCTTT. Amino acids: CASSPHPAANTEAFF.

The chain employs TRBV10-3 and TRBJ2-2; D may be TRBD2 (5 bases). In germline, CDR1 is ENHRY, CDR2 SYGVKD. CDR3 length: 14 amino acids. Trimming removed 4 bases at V and 4 bases at J, with 10 bases between. The CDR3 DNA reads as TGTGCCATCAGTGCGGGAAGCCTCACCGGGGAGCTGTTTTTT. It codes for CAISAGSLTGELFF.

The chain joins TRBV27 to TRBJ2-2; D call uncertain. The V gene's germline CDR1 is MNHEY and CDR2 SMNVEV (reference sequence). Trimming removed 3 bases at V and 3 bases at J, with 8 bases between. The length of the CDR3 is 14 residues. The CDR3, as DNA: TGTGCCAGCAGTTTCTTCGAGGACACCGGGGAGCTGTTTTTT. The encoded protein is CASSFFEDTGELFF.

This clone has just one count. V and J are TRBV4-3 and TRBJ1-1; a weak D match, TRBD1 (5 bases). The V gene's germline CDR1 is LGHNA and CDR2 YSLEER. Trimming removed 1 base from V and 4 bases from J, with 16 bases in between. The CDR3 totals 16 residues. The CDR3 bases are TGCGCCAGCAGCCAAGCACTGGAGGGGCGAGGCACTGAAGCTTTCTTT. Residues: CASSQALEGRGTEAFF.

J is TRBJ2-6 and V is TRBV9; maybe TRBD1 (6 bases). Per the germline V gene, CDR1 is SGDLS and CDR2 is YYNGEE. V was cut by 3 bases and J by 0 bases, with 7 bases left in between. CDR3 length: 15 amino acids. The CDR3 loop reads CASSGGGSGANVLTF. In DNA form, the CDR3 reads TGTGCCAGCAGCGGAGGGGGCTCTGGGGCCAACGTCCTGACTTTC. Combining the CDR3 with reference TRBV9 and TRBJ2-6 gives the whole variable domain DSGVTQTPKHLITATGQRVTLRCSPRSGDLSVYWYQQSLDQGLQFLIQYYNGEERAKGNILERFSAQQFPDLHSELNLSSLELGDSALYFCASSGGGSGANVLTFGAGSRLTVL.

The chain recombines TRBV11-2 with TRBJ2-6; D may be TRBD2 (6 bases). V was cut by 0 bases and J by 2 bases, with 11 bases left in between. The CDR3 runs to 17 residues. Germline lookup yields CDR1 SGHAT and CDR2 FQNNGV. This CDR3 is CASSLEGGNTGANVLTF. CDR3 bases: TGTGCCAGCAGCTTAGAAGGAGGGAACACTGGGGCCAACGTCCTGACTTTC. Full variable domain (outside the CDR3, taken from reference TRBV11-2 and TRBJ2-6): EAGVAQSPRYKIIEKRQSVAFWCNPISGHATLYWYQQILGQGPKLLIQFQNNGVVDDSQLPKDRFSAERLKGVDSTLKIQPAKLEDSAVYLCASSLEGGNTGANVLTFGAGSRLTVL.

The gene calls are TRBV7-9 and TRBJ1-1; 8 bases map to TRBD1. Germline CDR1 is SEHNR and CDR2 is FQNEAQ (reference sequence). The CDR3 covers 15 residues. Unmatched junction bases numbered 6, after V lost 5 bases and J lost 1 base. CDR3: CASSHSTGANTEAFF. CDR3 sequence (DNA): TGTGCCAGCAGCCACTCGACAGGGGCGAACACTGAAGCTTTCTTT.

The CDR3 loop reads CSVETMVSGELFF. The DNA of the CDR3 is TGCAGCGTTGAGACAATGGTTTCCGGGGAGCTGTTTTTT. The rearrangement joins TRBV29-1 to TRBJ2-2, with unresolved D. This CDR3 has 13 amino acids. The V gene lost 3 bases and the J gene lost 6 bases, with 11 bases spanning the gap. Germline V gives CDR1 SQVTM, CDR2 ANQGSEA.

In this sample, this clone turned up a few times. This rearrangement joins TRBV28 to TRBJ2-7, with a possible D match to TRBD2 (7 bases). The CDR3 totals 15 residues. CDR1 and CDR2 (germline): MDHEN, SYDVKM. Trimming removed 5 bases at V and 6 bases at J, with 20 bases between. For the CDR3, the DNA is TGTGCCAGCAGTCCCCGGGCGGGGGCTCCCGCCGAGCAGTACTTC. Its translation: CASSPRAGAPAEQYF.

CDR3 loop: CASSPGGTGRVEQYF. In DNA, the CDR3 is TGTGCCAGCAGCCCAGGGGGGACAGGGAGGGTCGAGCAGTACTTC. The V and J genes are TRBV7-2 and TRBJ2-7, with 9 bases aligning to TRBD1. Germline loops: CDR1 SGHTA, CDR2 FQGNSA. The CDR3 length is 15 residues. The trim removed 5 bases at V and 6 bases at J, leaving 11 bases unmatched.

The chain couples TRBV7-6 to TRBJ2-2; D may be TRBD1 (5 bases). Trimming removed 0 bases from V and 6 bases from J, with 8 bases in between. CDR3 size: 14 residues. The germline V gene encodes CDR1 SGHVS and CDR2 FNYEAQ. CDR3 protein: CASSLAVRAGELFF. The DNA for the CDR3 is TGTGCCAGCAGCTTAGCAGTCAGGGCCGGGGAGCTGTTTTTT.